Shown below are 26 T cell receptor beta chains from a single sample sequenced in a study of cytomegalovirus exposure and HLA in healthy donors. The PCR used 60 Vbeta and 13 Jbeta primers. The method was immunoSEQ multiplex PCR; TCRdb's version includes in-frame clones alone and lacks a portion of them. The table shows 30,000 to 50,000 clones, with approximately 63% occurring only once. Sequencing was performed on PBMCs. The receptor source for this set is a man aged 40-49 years in good health and CMV-seronegative.

The V call is TRBV29-1, the J call TRBJ1-4, with a weak D call TRBD1 (5 bases). Germline loops: CDR1 SQVTM, CDR2 ANQGSEA. Trimming pared 4 bases from V and 8 bases from J, leaving 14 bases between. The CDR3 length is 13 residues. CDR3: CSVAEGAGEKLFF. In DNA, the CDR3 is TGCAGCGTTGCAGAAGGGGCTGGGGAAAAACTGTTTTTT.

This clone was recorded only once. CDR3 amino acids: CASSENWGGSPLHF. The CDR3 region has the DNA TGTGCCAGCAGTGAAAATTGGGGGGGTTCACCCCTCCACTTT. The V call is TRBV25-1, the J call TRBJ1-6, with D possibly being TRBD1 (5 bases). CDR1 is MGHDK, CDR2 SYGVNS, per germline. V lost 2 bases and J 9 bases, leaving 11 bases between the germline ends. The CDR3 totals 14 residues.

This sequence joins TRBV11-2 and TRBJ2-3, with a tentative D call TRBD1 (6 bases). The CDR3 contains 16 residues. V lost 5 bases and J lost 6, with 21 bases in between. Germline-derived CDR1 and CDR2 are SGHAT and FQNNGV. The CDR3 here is CASSIGTYSGVDTQYF. The DNA of the CDR3 is TGTGCCAGCAGCATCGGGACATACAGTGGGGTGGATACGCAGTATTTT.

The chain combines TRBV29-1 with TRBJ2-3; D unclear. Trimming took 6 bases from V and 1 from J, leaving 8 bases between them. Per the germline V gene, CDR1 is SQVTM and CDR2 is ANQGSEA. The CDR3 spans 12 residues. The DNA of the CDR3 is TGCAGCGTCCCCACGGGCACAGATACGCAGTATTTT. The encoded protein is CSVPTGTDTQYF.

The CDR3 coding sequence is TGTGCCAGCAGTGAAGCCCCTCGGGGTGGCTACACCTTC. It encodes CASSEAPRGGYTF. The V and J genes are TRBV2 and TRBJ1-2; D gene uncertain. This CDR3 is built from 13 residues. V lost 0 bases and J 7 bases, leaving 9 bases between the germline ends. The germline V gene encodes CDR1 SNHLY and CDR2 FYNNEI.

CDR3 coding DNA: TGCGCCAGCAGTGGGGCGGGGGGCGGTCAGCCCCAGCATTTT. It specifies CASSGAGGGQPQHF. This chain uses TRBV4-1 with TRBJ1-5; tentatively, D is TRBD1 (6 bases). Trimming removed 6 bases from V and 6 bases from J, with 15 bases in between. The CDR3 extends over 14 amino acids. Per the germline V gene, CDR1 is MGHRA and CDR2 is YSYEKL.

The gene calls are TRBV7-9 and TRBJ2-7, with 11 nucleotides matching TRBD1. This CDR3 comprises 14 residues. V lost 5 bases, J lost 5 bases, and 5 bases stayed unmatched. In germline, CDR1 is SEHNR, CDR2 FQNEAQ (reference sequence). Written as DNA, the CDR3 is TGTGCCAGCAGCAGGGACAGGGGGAACCACGAGCAGTACTTC. This sequence encodes CASSRDRGNHEQYF.

The rearrangement links TRBV7-9 to TRBJ2-5, with 9 bases fitting TRBD2. Germline V gives CDR1 SEHNR, CDR2 FQNEAQ (reference sequence). V lost 5 bases and J lost 5; bases outside the gene matches: 3. The CDR3 consists of 13 residues. The CDR3: CASSPRGGETQYF. Here the CDR3 DNA reads TGTGCCAGCAGCCCGCGGGGGGGTGAGACCCAGTACTTC.

The chain joins TRBV27 to TRBJ2-2; 7 bases align to TRBD2. V shed 2 bases, J shed 9 bases, and the junction held 6 bases outside the gene matches. The CDR3 is 14 residues long. CDR1 and CDR2 (germline): MNHEY, SMNVEV (reference sequence). In nucleotides, the CDR3 is TGTGCCAGCAGTTTAATCTCTAGCGGTCGGGAGCTGTTTTTT. The encoded protein is CASSLISSGRELFF.

The chain combines TRBV7-8 with TRBJ1-4; D unclear. CDR1 and CDR2 from the germline V gene are SGHVS and FQNEAQ. V was clipped by 4 bases and J by 0 bases, with 3 bases between them. The CDR3 totals 13 residues. The CDR3 region is CASSSPTNEKLFF. The CDR3 DNA follows: TGTGCCAGCAGCTCTCCAACTAATGAAAAACTGTTTTTT.

This rearrangement joins TRBV7-9 to TRBJ2-2, with D unresolved. Germline V gene sequence: CDR1 SEHNR, CDR2 FQNEAQ (reference sequence). This CDR3 has 15 amino acids. Deletions cut 5 bases from V and 0 bases from J, with 10 bases between. CDR3 in amino acids: CASSGYSPNTGELFF. CDR3 nucleotides: TGTGCCAGCAGCGGTTACTCGCCGAACACCGGGGAGCTGTTTTTT.

The rearrangement uses TRBV29-1 and TRBJ2-3; D remains unclear. The V end was cut by 2 bases, the J end by 0 bases, with 9 bases between. This CDR3 is built from 14 residues. Germline loops: CDR1 SQVTM, CDR2 ANQGSEA. This chain's CDR3 is CSVEQWASTDTQYF. CDR3 coding DNA: TGCAGCGTTGAACAGTGGGCTAGCACAGATACGCAGTATTTT.

There are a few counts of this clone. The V call is TRBV30, the J call TRBJ1-5, with a weak D call TRBD1 (5 bases). This CDR3 comprises 12 residues. The germline V gene encodes CDR1 GTSNPN and CDR2 SVGIG (reference sequence). Trimming removed 6 bases at V and 4 bases at J, with 10 bases between. In DNA form, the CDR3 reads TGTGCCTGCAATGCAGGGAATCAGCCCCAGCATTTT. Protein sequence: CACNAGNQPQHF.

The genes are TRBV30 and TRBJ1-5; D uncertain. Germline V lookup: CDR1 GTSNPN, CDR2 SVGIG (reference sequence). The length of the CDR3 is 15 residues. V was clipped by 1 base and J by 1 base, with 11 bases between them. CDR3 amino acids: CAWSGTGRSNQPQHF. The CDR3 DNA reads TGTGCCTGGAGTGGGACCGGGAGGAGCAATCAGCCCCAGCATTTT.

This clone has just a few counts. The rearrangement links TRBV2 to TRBJ1-1; the D gene is possibly TRBD1 (6 bases). The V end was cut by 10 bases, the J end by 3 bases, with 15 bases between. The CDR3 contains 13 residues. Germline CDR1 and CDR2: SNHLY and FYNNEI. The CDR3 region is CATRINRDTEAFF. Written as DNA, the CDR3 is TGTGCCACGAGAATAAACAGGGACACTGAAGCTTTCTTT.

The chain couples TRBV30 to TRBJ2-3; 8 bases match TRBD1. Germline loops: CDR1 GTSNPN, CDR2 SVGIG (reference sequence). The CDR3 totals 14 residues. With 5 bases clipped from V and 6 bases from J, the junction kept 10 bases outside the gene matches. The CDR3 region is CAWGGQGLGDTQYF. CDR3 in DNA: TGTGCCTGGGGCGGACAGGGCCTCGGGGATACGCAGTATTTT.

This clone was recorded a few times. The chain recombines TRBV4-2 with TRBJ2-3; the match to TRBD1 covers 12 bases. J lost 3 bases, V lost 4 bases, and 11 bases had no gene match. Germline-derived CDR1 and CDR2 are LGHNA and YNFKEQ. The CDR3 contains 18 residues. CDR3 loop: CASSLRGSGQGATDTQYF. The CDR3 DNA reads TGTGCCAGCAGCCTCCGAGGTTCGGGACAGGGGGCTACAGATACGCAGTATTTT.

This clone was seen more than once but under ten times. The same CDR3 arises from other DNA sequences in this sample as well. V gene TRBV30 combines with J gene TRBJ1-6, with a possible D match to TRBD1 (5 bases). Germline values: CDR1 GTSNPN, CDR2 SVGIG (reference sequence). The length of the CDR3 is 14 residues. Trimming pared 1 base from V and 5 bases from J, leaving 9 bases between. For the CDR3, the DNA is TGTGCCTGGAGTGCAGGGCAGGATAATTCACCCCTCCACTTT. This encodes CAWSAGQDNSPLHF.

As DNA, the CDR3 is TGTGCCTGGAGCCCCCGCGCGGGGACGGCTCAGCCCCAGCATTTT. Translating it yields CAWSPRAGTAQPQHF. The V and J genes are TRBV30 and TRBJ1-5, with a weak D call TRBD1 (5 bases). The germline V gene has CDR1 GTSNPN and CDR2 SVGIG (reference sequence). The V and J ends lost 3 bases and 6 bases respectively, with 18 bases between them. The CDR3 runs to 15 residues.

This clone was seen only a few times. This chain's CDR3 is CASSLRGNEQFF. The CDR3 DNA is TGTGCCAGCAGCTTACGGGGGAATGAGCAGTTCTTC. The chain is built from TRBV13 and TRBJ2-1, with D perhaps matching TRBD2 (6 bases). The germline V gene has CDR1 PRHDT and CDR2 FYEKMQ (reference sequence). This CDR3 region has 12 residues. V shed 2 bases and J shed 7 bases, with 6 bases lying between them.

This clone was observed a single time. J is TRBJ1-6 and V is TRBV2, with D tentatively TRBD1 (6 bases). V was pared by 4 bases and J by 10 bases, with 14 bases between. The CDR3 covers 14 residues. The germline gives CDR1 SNHLY, CDR2 FYNNEI. CDR3 DNA: TGTGCCAGCAGTGTCGGGGTCCAGGGGTCACCCCTCCACTTT. Amino acids: CASSVGVQGSPLHF.

V usage is TRBV7-6 and J usage is TRBJ2-3; D is uncertain. Germline V gene lookup returns CDR1 SGHVS and CDR2 FNYEAQ. This CDR3 is 12 amino acids long. V was clipped by 8 bases and J by 4 bases, with 10 bases between them. Here the CDR3 DNA reads TGTGCCAGCTCCCAACCGGCAGATACGCAGTATTTT. This translates into CASSQPADTQYF. Full variable domain (outside the CDR3, taken from reference TRBV7-6 and TRBJ2-3): GAGVSQSPRYKVTKRGQDVALRCDPISGHVSLYWYRQALGQGPEFLTYFNYEAQQDKSGLPNDRFSAERPEGSISTLTIQRTEQRDSAMYRCASSQPADTQYFGPGTRLTVL.

This sequence joins TRBV13 and TRBJ1-6; tentatively, D is TRBD1 (6 bases). Germline CDR1 is PRHDT and CDR2 is FYEKMQ (reference sequence). CDR3 length: 14 residues. V gave up 1 base and J gave up 10 bases, with 11 bases separating them. The CDR3 here is CASSLEGVNSPLHF. DNA for the CDR3: TGTGCCAGCAGCTTAGAGGGGGTAAACTCACCCCTCCACTTT.

The chain has TRBV25-1 and TRBJ1-2; perhaps TRBD1 as D (5 bases). Per the germline V gene, CDR1 is MGHDK and CDR2 is SYGVNS. The CDR3 is 14 residues long. V was shortened by 2 bases and J by 8 bases, with 15 bases between the two germline ends. CDR3 sequence: CASSEVTGGSGYTF. In DNA, the CDR3 is TGTGCCAGCAGTGAAGTAACAGGCGGTTCAGGCTACACCTTC.

The chain recombines TRBV11-2 with TRBJ2-4; 7 bases line up with TRBD1. The CDR3 totals 14 residues. V shed 5 bases, J shed 8 bases, and the junction held 9 bases outside the gene matches. The germline V gene has CDR1 SGHAT and CDR2 FQNNGV. The DNA for the CDR3 is TGTGCCAGCAGCACATGGACAGGTTCGGACATTCAGTACTTC. As protein: CASSTWTGSDIQYF.

This clone has a handful of counts. The rearrangement joins TRBV10-3 to TRBJ2-1, with 8 bases matching TRBD1. This CDR3 comprises 17 residues. CDR1 ENHRY and CDR2 SYGVKD come from the germline V gene. Trimming cost V 3 bases and J 5 bases; bases outside gene matches: 12. CDR3 in amino acids: CAISENLNRGWDNEQFF. CDR3 DNA: TGTGCCATCAGTGAAAACTTGAACAGGGGGTGGGACAATGAGCAGTTCTTC.